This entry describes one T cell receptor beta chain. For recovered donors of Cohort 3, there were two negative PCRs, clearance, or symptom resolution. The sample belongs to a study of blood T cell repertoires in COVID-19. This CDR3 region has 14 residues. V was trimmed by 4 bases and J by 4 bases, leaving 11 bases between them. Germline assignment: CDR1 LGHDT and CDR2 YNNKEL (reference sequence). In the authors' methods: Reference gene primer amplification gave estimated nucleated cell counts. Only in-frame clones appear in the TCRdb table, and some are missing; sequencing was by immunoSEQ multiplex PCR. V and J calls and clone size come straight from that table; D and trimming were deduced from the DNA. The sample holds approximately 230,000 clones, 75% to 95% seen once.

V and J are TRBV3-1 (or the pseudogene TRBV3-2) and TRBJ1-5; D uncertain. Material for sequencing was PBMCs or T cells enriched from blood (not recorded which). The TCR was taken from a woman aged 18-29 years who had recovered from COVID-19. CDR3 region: CASSPQGGNQPQHF. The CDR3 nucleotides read TGTGCCAGCAGCCCCCAAGGAGGGAATCAGCCCCAGCATTTT.